The 24 T cell receptor beta chains below were found in one sample sequenced in a study of blood T cell repertoires in COVID-19. Sequencing used immunoSEQ multiplex PCR; TCRdb keeps in-frame clones, though not all of them. The sample holds approximately 200,000 clones, around 86% seen once. The sequencing input was PBMCs or T cells enriched from blood (not recorded which). The receptors originated from a man aged 30 to 39 in a cohort exposed to, infected with or recovered from COVID-19 (not recorded which).

The chain recombines TRBV10-3 with TRBJ1-1, with 8 bases identical to TRBD1. There are 17 residues in the CDR3. Trimming cost V 0 bases and J 0 bases; bases outside gene matches: 6. CDR1 is ENHRY, CDR2 SYGVKD, per germline. DNA of the CDR3: TGTGCCATCAGTGAGTCTTTAAGGGACAGGTTGAACACTGAAGCTTTCTTT. This translates into CAISESLRDRLNTEAFF.

The chain carries TRBV19 and TRBJ1-2; 10 bases line up with TRBD1. V lost 5 bases, J lost 4 bases, and 7 bases stayed unmatched. The germline gives CDR1 LNHDA, CDR2 SQIVND (reference sequence). CDR3 length equals 15 residues. Here the CDR3 reads CASSFDRGQVYGYTF. For the CDR3, the DNA is TGTGCCAGTAGTTTTGACAGGGGGCAAGTCTATGGCTACACCTTC.

The chain uses TRBV19 and TRBJ2-1; TRBD1 is a possible D gene (5 bases). Germline CDR1 and CDR2: LNHDA and SQIVND (reference sequence). The CDR3 contains 15 residues. V lost 5 bases, J lost 0 bases, and 11 bases lay in between. The CDR3 loop reads CASSVSGFSYNEQFF. The CDR3 coding sequence is TGTGCCAGTAGTGTCTCAGGGTTCTCCTACAATGAGCAGTTCTTC.

This clone occurred once. This chain links TRBV12-3 or TRBV12-4 with TRBJ1-3; no clear D. V shed 6 bases and J shed 4 bases, with 10 bases lying between them. This CDR3 has 13 residues. The CDR3 nucleotides are TGTGCCAGCAGCGAACCCGAGGGAAACACCATATATTTT. This encodes CASSEPEGNTIYF.

The rearrangement joins TRBV9 to TRBJ1-2; TRBD1 is a possible D gene (5 bases). Deletions cut 0 bases from V and 0 bases from J, with 9 bases between. Germline loops: CDR1 SGDLS, CDR2 YYNGEE. This CDR3 is 15 amino acids long. The CDR3: CASSVAAGPNYGYTF. In DNA, the CDR3 is TGTGCCAGCAGCGTAGCGGCAGGGCCTAACTATGGCTACACCTTC.

The chain is built from TRBV7-3 and TRBJ2-5; TRBD2 agrees at 11 bases. This CDR3 contains 15 residues. Germline assignment: CDR1 SGHTA and CDR2 FQGTGA. V was pared by 3 bases and J by 0 bases, with 0 bases of the junction left unmatched. CDR3 DNA sequence: TGTGCCAGCAGCTTTAGCGGGAGGGACCAAGAGACCCAGTACTTC. Translating gives CASSFSGRDQETQYF.

The rearrangement links TRBV4-2 to TRBJ1-6; D is undetermined. Trimming left V 0 bases short and J 6 bases short, with 12 bases between. The CDR3 consists of 16 residues. Germline V gene sequence: CDR1 LGHNA, CDR2 YNFKEQ. CDR3 amino acids: CASSQDSGPLNSPLHF. The CDR3 DNA reads as TGTGCCAGCAGCCAAGATAGCGGGCCCCTTAATTCACCCCTCCACTTT.

V and J are TRBV2 and TRBJ1-1; 10 positions match TRBD1. V lost 8 bases and J lost 3; bases outside the gene matches: 3. The CDR3 covers 13 residues. Germline CDR1 and CDR2: SNHLY and FYNNEI. DNA of the CDR3: TGTGCCAGCGACAGGGGGCTGGACACTGAAGCTTTCTTT. Translating gives CASDRGLDTEAFF.

The rearrangement links TRBV6-1 to TRBJ2-5; tentative D call: TRBD1 (5 bases). Germline V CDR1 and CDR2: MNHNS, SASEGT. The CDR3 is 15 amino acids. V was trimmed by 2 bases and J by 1 base, leaving 11 bases between them. For the CDR3, the DNA is TGTGCCAGCAGTGAATCTTCAACAGGCCAAGAGACCCAGTACTTC. It yields the protein CASSESSTGQETQYF.

The J gene is TRBJ2-7, the V gene TRBV29-1; 7 nucleotides agree with TRBD1. CDR3 size: 15 residues. CDR1 and CDR2 from the germline V gene are SQVTM and ANQGSEA. V gave up 4 bases and J gave up 1 base; unmatched junction bases: 10. The CDR3 reads CSVGGSGTASYEQYF. CDR3 DNA: TGCAGCGTTGGAGGATCCGGGACAGCTTCCTACGAGCAGTACTTC.

The chain carries TRBV12-5 and TRBJ1-1; D unclear. V shed 7 bases and J shed 0 bases, with 12 bases lying between them. CDR3 length equals 14 residues. In germline, CDR1 is LGHNT, CDR2 FRNRAP. The DNA for the CDR3 is TGTGCTAGTGCCCTAGGTGGTTTGAACACTGAAGCTTTCTTT. It yields the protein CASALGGLNTEAFF.

The rearrangement links TRBV24-1 to TRBJ1-1; no clear D. Germline V CDR1 and CDR2: KGHDR, SFDVKD. V gave up 5 bases and J gave up 7 bases, with 13 bases separating them. CDR3 length equals 13 residues. Here the CDR3 DNA reads TGTGCCACCAGTGGCTATCCACAGAGTGAAGCTTTCTTT. Protein: CATSGYPQSEAFF.

The chain has TRBV6-2 or TRBV6-3 and TRBJ2-1, with D perhaps matching TRBD1 (6 bases). The germline V and J ends were trimmed by 3 bases and 3 bases, with 12 bases remaining between them. From germline, CDR1 is MNHEY and CDR2 SVGEGT. The CDR3 sequence is 15 residues long. CDR3 in DNA: TGTGCCAGCAGTTATGGTCAGGGGCTCTACAATGAGCAGTTCTTC. Amino acid sequence: CASSYGQGLYNEQFF.

The chain uses TRBV29-1 and TRBJ2-2; 9 nucleotides line up with TRBD2. Germline CDR1 is SQVTM and CDR2 is ANQGSEA. The V gene end was trimmed by 3 bases and the J gene end by 11 bases; junction bases not matched to a gene: 7. The CDR3 spans 13 residues. The CDR3 DNA is TGCAGCGTTGACCTAGCGGGACTAGGAGAGCTGTTTTTT. Translating it yields CSVDLAGLGELFF.

This clone was seen just once. This sequence joins TRBV6-5 and TRBJ1-1, with 9 nucleotides matching TRBD1. The V and J ends lost 7 bases and 1 base, in that order; junction bases with no gene match: 7. The germline gives CDR1 MNHEY, CDR2 SVGAGI. This CDR3 region has 15 residues. The CDR3 region is CASTGQGSWNTEAFF. The DNA for the CDR3 is TGTGCCAGCACAGGACAGGGGTCTTGGAACACTGAAGCTTTCTTT.

The V call is TRBV2, the J call TRBJ2-7; 9 bases match TRBD2. The CDR3 contains 15 residues. V lost 4 bases and J lost 0; bases outside the gene matches: 4. Looked up from germline, CDR1 is SNHLY and CDR2 is FYNNEI. The CDR3 region is CASSAETSGSYEQYF. DNA of the CDR3: TGTGCCAGCAGTGCTGAGACTAGCGGCTCCTACGAGCAGTACTTC.

The genes are TRBV5-4 and TRBJ1-2; possible D gene TRBD1, 6 bases. Trimming removed 0 bases from V and 6 bases from J, with 12 bases in between. In germline, CDR1 is SGHNT, CDR2 YYREEE (reference sequence). The CDR3 runs 14 residues. The CDR3 sequence: CASSLEQGLDGYTF. The DNA of the CDR3 is TGTGCCAGCAGCTTGGAACAGGGATTAGATGGCTACACCTTC.

The chain carries TRBV6-4 and TRBJ2-1; 9 nucleotides agree with TRBD2. Per germline, CDR1 MRHNA and CDR2 SNTAGT. There are 14 residues in the CDR3. V was clipped by 6 bases and J by 9 bases; unmatched bases: 9. In DNA form, the CDR3 reads TGTGCCAGCAGCGAGACTAGCGGTCGACCTGAGCAGTTCTTC. This gives the protein CASSETSGRPEQFF.

This clone has a handful of counts. The V and J genes are TRBV19 and TRBJ1-5, with D possibly being TRBD1 (6 bases). There are 13 residues in the CDR3. CDR1 LNHDA and CDR2 SQIVND come from the germline V gene (reference sequence). V shed 7 bases and J shed 4 bases, with 11 bases lying between them. CDR3 protein: CASTLQGNQPQHF. The CDR3, as DNA: TGTGCCAGTACTTTACAGGGAAATCAGCCCCAGCATTTT.

The chain combines TRBV7-9 with TRBJ2-1; 7 bases fit TRBD2. The ends lost 4 bases at V and 4 bases at J; junction bases unmatched: 10. The CDR3 loop spans 16 amino acids. Germline lookup yields CDR1 SEHNR and CDR2 FQNEAQ (reference sequence). CDR3 in amino acids: CASSSRGRVWYNEQFF. CDR3 coding DNA: TGTGCCAGCAGCTCCCGCGGGAGAGTGTGGTACAATGAGCAGTTCTTC.

CDR3 loop: CASSLAAGSYEQYF. In nucleotides, the CDR3 is TGTGCCAGCAGTCTAGCGGCCGGCTCCTACGAGCAGTACTTC. The rearrangement links TRBV6-5 to TRBJ2-7; TRBD2 aligns across 7 bases. The germline V gene has CDR1 MNHEY and CDR2 SVGAGI. The CDR3 length is 14 residues. Germline trimming cut 5 bases from V and 0 bases from J; bases unmatched to any gene: 4.

The rearrangement joins TRBV28 to TRBJ1-1, with D hard to call. The CDR3 runs 13 residues. Germline V gene data show CDR1 as MDHEN and CDR2 as SYDVKM. V lost 2 bases, J lost 10 bases, and 14 bases lay in between. As DNA, the CDR3 is TGTGCCAGCAGTTTAAAACGTGCCCGAGGAGCTTTCTTT. Protein: CASSLKRARGAFF.

The V gene is TRBV10-1, the J gene TRBJ2-2; D is unresolved. This CDR3 has 13 amino acids. V lost 9 bases, J lost 6 bases, and 14 bases lay in between. Germline assignment: CDR1 WNHNN and CDR2 SYGVQD (reference sequence). The CDR3, as DNA: TGCGCCAGTAGGATGGGCAACGCCGGGGAGCTGTTTTTT. Protein product: CASRMGNAGELFF.

CDR3 in amino acids: CASSLRAGGLNTGELFF. The CDR3 nucleotides are TGTGCCAGCAGCCTCCGAGCAGGGGGCTTAAACACCGGGGAGCTGTTTTTT. The chain joins TRBV5-4 to TRBJ2-2, with 8 bases aligning to TRBD1. This CDR3 has 17 amino acids. Per the germline V gene, CDR1 is SGHNT and CDR2 is YYREEE (reference sequence). V was clipped by 4 bases and J by 2 bases; unmatched bases: 10.